Listed below are T cell receptor beta chains from one sample, sequenced in a study of siplizumab effects on memory and regulatory T cells. Sequencing was performed with immunoSEQ multiplex PCR; in TCRdb, only in-frame clones are kept and a portion is missing. This table has about 100,000 clones, 94% appearing once. The sequenced sample was non-Treg CD4+ T cells sorted from blood. The receptors come from a human donor in good health. The CDR3 runs from the conserved cysteine through the conserved F or W. Fields, in order: V gene, J gene, CDR3 protein.

>TRBV7-6|TRBJ1-1
CASSLSGGNTEAFF
>TRBV5-6|TRBJ2-3
CASSLSGNSGGTQYF
>TRBV5-1|TRBJ2-3
CASSLAGYGTDTQYF
>TRBV5-4|TRBJ2-7
CASSRQRTTYEQYF
>TRBV19|TRBJ2-6
CASSIPFSDTSGANVLTF
>TRBV7-2|TRBJ2-2
CASSLGGLANTGELFF
>TRBV14|TRBJ2-7
CASSQVPELQYF
>TRBV9|TRBJ2-2
CASSAIPTGPTGELFF
>TRBV6-4|TRBJ1-3
CAPPRDRDFSGNTIYF
>TRBV9|TRBJ2-1
CASSARGSSNEQFF
>TRBV11-2|TRBJ2-7
CASSSRTGRSYEQYF
>TRBV7-3|TRBJ2-1
CASSPGYNEQFF
>TRBV5-1|TRBJ2-1
CASSLGGRNNEQFF
>TRBV5-1|TRBJ2-2
CASRIAGNTGELFF
>TRBV11-2|TRBJ2-1
CASRLLAGKGNEQFF
>TRBV23-1|TRBJ1-3
CASSQSGPQGQAGNTIYF
>TRBV15|TRBJ2-5
CATSRKGLAGGYQETQYF
>TRBV9|TRBJ1-3
CASSPPLVSGNTIYF
>TRBV9|TRBJ2-3
CASSTRAGGTDTQYF
>TRBV19|TRBJ2-1
CASNREVGASEQFF
>TRBV28|TRBJ1-2
CASSLVQAYYGYTF
>TRBV29-1|TRBJ2-5
CSVAGQRGETQYF
>TRBV7-3|TRBJ2-3
CASSAQGQGVFSDTQYF
>TRBV5-4|TRBJ2-5
CASSFALGLAEETQYF
>TRBV7-9|TRBJ2-3
CASSLSNYGTDTQYF
>TRBV5-1|TRBJ2-3
CASSLAVEEFTDTQYF
>TRBV7-6|TRBJ2-3
CASSPDRVGTDTQYF
>TRBV10-2|TRBJ1-5
CASSEIRGWQPQHF